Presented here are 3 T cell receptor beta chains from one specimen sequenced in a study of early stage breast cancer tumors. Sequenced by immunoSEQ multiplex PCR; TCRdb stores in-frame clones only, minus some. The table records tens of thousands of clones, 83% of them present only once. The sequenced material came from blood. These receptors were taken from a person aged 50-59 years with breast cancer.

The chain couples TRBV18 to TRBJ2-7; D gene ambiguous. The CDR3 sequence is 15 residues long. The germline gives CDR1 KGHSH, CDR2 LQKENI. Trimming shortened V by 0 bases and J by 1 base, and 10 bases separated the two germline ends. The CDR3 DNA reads TGTGCCAGCTCACCACCGGTGCAGTCATCCTACGAGCAGTACTTC. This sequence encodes CASSPPVQSSYEQYF.

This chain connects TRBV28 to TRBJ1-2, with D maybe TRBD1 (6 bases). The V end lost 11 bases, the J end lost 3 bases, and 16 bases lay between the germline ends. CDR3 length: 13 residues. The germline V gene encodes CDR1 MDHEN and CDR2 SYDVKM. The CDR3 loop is CASDSLGDYGYTF. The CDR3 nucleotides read TGTGCCTCGGACAGCCTTGGAGACTATGGCTACACCTTC.

CDR3 amino acids: CAGRGLDYNEQFF. In nucleotides, the CDR3 is TGTGCCGGGAGGGGCCTGGACTACAATGAGCAGTTCTTC. The chain carries TRBV7-9 and TRBJ2-1, with 7 bases that match TRBD2. V lost 11 bases, J lost 3 bases, and 7 bases stayed unmatched. Germline CDR1 SEHNR, CDR2 FQNEAQ (reference sequence). This CDR3 comprises 13 residues.